One sample yielded the 30 T cell receptor beta chains listed below, sequenced in a study of blood T cell repertoires in COVID-19 (dated by TCRdb to 2020 to 2021). Receptor amplification or capture employed the immunoSEQ multiplex PCR assay. The table comes from immuneACCESS by way of TCRdb, which keeps in-frame sequences with V and J called. Part of the clones is missing from these tables; in studies checked, under half for an unresolved V gene and the rest for unknown reasons. This sample holds 200,000 to 300,000 clones; 83% were observed only once. Of the sample, around 5.9% is held by the ten largest clones. The sample consisted of peripheral blood. The receptors derive from a human donor in a cohort sampled during active COVID-19.

The rearrangement uses TRBV30 and TRBJ1-5; TRBD1 matches at 9 bases. Germline V CDR1 and CDR2: GTSNPN, SVGIG (reference sequence). The ends lost 3 bases at V and 0 bases at J; junction bases unmatched: 9. The CDR3 is 17 amino acids. The CDR3 DNA follows: TGTGCCTGGAGACCGGGGACAGGGAGAAGTAGCAATCAGCCCCAGCATTTT. Translating it yields CAWRPGTGRSSNQPQHF.

Written as DNA, the CDR3 is TGCGCCAGCGGGCAAGGGGCGGAGTATGGCTACACCTTC. It is translated as CASGQGAEYGYTF. This chain links TRBV5-1 with TRBJ1-2; maybe TRBD1 (5 bases). Per the germline V gene, CDR1 is SGHRS and CDR2 is YFSETQ. The CDR3 length is 13 residues. Trimming cost V 7 bases and J 5 bases, with 15 bases left between them.

The chain uses TRBV29-1 and TRBJ1-1; perhaps TRBD1 as D (5 bases). Trimming pared 4 bases from V and 0 bases from J, leaving 6 bases between. Germline V lookup: CDR1 SQVTM, CDR2 ANQGSEA. The CDR3 spans 12 residues. The CDR3 nucleotides are TGCAGCGTTGTGACAGTGAACACTGAAGCTTTCTTT. Protein sequence: CSVVTVNTEAFF.

This clone occurred a few times. J is TRBJ2-7 and V is TRBV6-1, with D possibly TRBD2 on 6 matching bases. Germline V CDR1 and CDR2: MNHNS, SASEGT. This CDR3 contains 15 residues. V was pared by 1 base and J by 0 bases, with 10 bases between. The CDR3 reads CASSEESGHSYEQYF. The CDR3 coding sequence is TGTGCCAGCAGTGAAGAGAGCGGGCACTCCTACGAGCAGTACTTC.

This chain's CDR3 is CASTRALNSYEQYF. CDR3 bases: TGTGCCAGCACCAGGGCCCTGAATAGCTACGAGCAGTACTTC. The rearrangement links TRBV6-4 to TRBJ2-7; possibly TRBD1 for D (5 bases). Trimming shortened V by 7 bases and J by 3 bases, and 16 bases separated the two germline ends. Germline lookup yields CDR1 MRHNA and CDR2 SNTAGT. There are 14 residues in the CDR3.

J is TRBJ2-7 and V is TRBV3-1 (or the pseudogene TRBV3-2); 12 nucleotides line up with TRBD2. CDR1 is LGHDT, CDR2 YNNKEL, per germline (reference sequence). V trimming: 5 bases; J trimming: 6 bases; junction bases outside the gene matches: 11. The CDR3 totals 16 residues. CDR3 sequence (DNA): TGTGCCAGCAGCGGACGGACTAGCGGGACCCTCGGCGAGCAGTACTTC. This codes for CASSGRTSGTLGEQYF.

The V gene is TRBV5-1, the J gene TRBJ1-1; 7 nucleotides align to TRBD1. Germline lookup yields CDR1 SGHRS and CDR2 YFSETQ. The CDR3 has 14 residues. The V segment lost 0 bases and the J segment 5 bases; nucleotides outside the gene matches: 4. CDR3 region: CASSLELTGTEAFF. The CDR3 DNA follows: TGCGCCAGCAGCTTGGAACTGACAGGGACTGAAGCTTTCTTT.

This chain connects TRBV9 to TRBJ1-1; D is ambiguous. The CDR3 contains 16 residues. V dropped 1 base and J dropped 8 bases, with 21 bases sitting between them. Per the germline V gene, CDR1 is SGDLS and CDR2 is YYNGEE. The CDR3 loop reads CASSVSSVRGYLEAFF. In DNA form, the CDR3 reads TGTGCCAGCAGCGTATCCTCGGTCCGGGGTTACCTCGAAGCTTTCTTT.

The chain couples TRBV18 to TRBJ1-6; D not resolved. The CDR3 sequence is 15 residues long. Germline loops: CDR1 KGHSH, CDR2 LQKENI. Trimming left V 5 bases short and J 0 bases short, with 8 bases between. CDR3 loop: CASSSPSSYNSPLHF. DNA of the CDR3: TGTGCCAGCTCATCCCCCAGCTCCTATAATTCACCCCTCCACTTT.

The genes are TRBV3-1 (or the pseudogene TRBV3-2) and TRBJ2-3, with TRBD1 as a possible D gene (5 bases). The V gene lost 0 bases and the J gene lost 5 bases, with 6 bases spanning the gap. The CDR3 runs to 13 residues. Germline lookup yields CDR1 LGHDT and CDR2 YNNKEL (reference sequence). CDR3 nucleotides: TGTGCCAGCAGCCAAGATGACAGAGATACGCAGTATTTT. This encodes CASSQDDRDTQYF.

Comments on this clone: This CDR3 is also generated by other DNA sequences in the sample. The chain recombines TRBV5-1 with TRBJ1-4; 9 bases fit TRBD1. The CDR3 runs to 14 residues. V shed 3 bases, J shed 7 bases, and the junction held 4 bases outside the gene matches. Germline CDR1 SGHRS, CDR2 YFSETQ. The CDR3 DNA is TGCGCCAGCAGCTCGGGGACAGGGAGTGAAAAACTGTTTTTT. Translated: CASSSGTGSEKLFF.

The chain recombines TRBV28 with TRBJ2-5, with TRBD2 matching 15 bases. Unmatched junction bases numbered 5, after V lost 4 bases and J lost 5 bases. The length of the CDR3 is 16 residues. Looked up from germline, CDR1 is MDHEN and CDR2 is SYDVKM. CDR3 in DNA: TGTGCCAGCAGTTCGACGGGACTAGCGGGAGGTGAGACCCAGTACTTC. This encodes CASSSTGLAGGETQYF.

The rearrangement links TRBV9 to TRBJ2-5, with TRBD1 matching over 10 bases. The germline V gene has CDR1 SGDLS and CDR2 YYNGEE. This CDR3 is built from 18 residues. The V and J ends lost 0 bases and 5 bases, in that order; junction bases with no gene match: 13. The CDR3 DNA is TGTGCCAGCAGCGTAGAGACCGGGGACAGGGGTAGCGGCGAGACCCAGTACTTC. It encodes CASSVETGDRGSGETQYF.

The genes are TRBV6-1 and TRBJ2-7; 7 bases fit TRBD2. The junction had 13 bases not matched to a gene; V was cut back by 2 bases and J by 12 bases. The CDR3 loop spans 14 amino acids. CDR1 is MNHNS and CDR2 is SASEGT in the germline V gene. The CDR3 DNA follows: TGTGCCAGCAGTGAACAAGCGGGGATCAACTTCTTGTACTTC. Translated, it gives CASSEQAGINFLYF.

The rearrangement links TRBV11-1 to TRBJ2-5; TRBD2 is a possible D gene (7 bases). The ends were cut back, 2 bases at V and 1 base at J, with 14 bases in the middle. Germline V gene data show CDR1 as SGHAT and CDR2 as FQDESV (reference sequence). CDR3 size: 16 residues. The DNA for the CDR3 is TGTGCCAGCAGCTTATCGGGGCGGGGGCCCCAAGAGACCCAGTACTTC. Its protein is CASSLSGRGPQETQYF. The full variable domain, in which reference TRBV11-1 and TRBJ2-5 provide the parts outside the CDR3, is EAEVAQSPRYKITEKSQAVAFWCDPISGHATLYWYRQILGQGPELLVQFQDESVVDDSQLPKDRFSAERLKGVDSTLKIQPAELGDSAMYLCASSLSGRGPQETQYFGPGTRLLVL.

This chain links TRBV12-5 with TRBJ2-6, with D maybe TRBD1 (5 bases). The CDR3 spans 15 residues. The germline V gene has CDR1 LGHNT and CDR2 FRNRAP. V dropped 6 bases and J dropped 0 bases, with 9 bases sitting between them. This CDR3 reads CASGSGNSGANVLTF. The CDR3, as DNA: TGTGCTAGTGGATCAGGGAACTCTGGGGCCAACGTCCTGACTTTC.

The chain is built from TRBV19 and TRBJ2-5, with TRBD1 identical over 8 bases. Germline CDR1 and CDR2: LNHDA and SQIVND (reference sequence). This CDR3 has 15 amino acids. V was pared by 2 bases and J by 5 bases, with 7 bases of the junction left unmatched. CDR3 bases: TGTGCCAGTAGTATAACTGGGAACAGGGGGGAGACCCAGTACTTC. Amino acids: CASSITGNRGETQYF.

The J gene is TRBJ2-5, the V gene TRBV5-5; 16 bases are shared with TRBD2. Trimming at V came to 3 bases and at J to 1 base, leaving 6 bases not matched to a gene. This CDR3 comprises 18 residues. CDR1 is SGHKS, CDR2 YYEKEE, per germline (reference sequence). DNA of the CDR3: TGTGCCAGCAGCTCCGGGACTAGCGGGAGGGCCCCCCAAGAGACCCAGTACTTC. This codes for CASSSGTSGRAPQETQYF.

This rearrangement joins TRBV9 to TRBJ2-3, with D hard to call. CDR3 length: 12 amino acids. Trimming pared 4 bases from V and 4 bases from J, leaving 7 bases between. Germline V gene lookup returns CDR1 SGDLS and CDR2 YYNGEE. The CDR3 nucleotides read TGTGCCAGCAGCTACGAGGCAGATACGCAGTATTTT. Protein: CASSYEADTQYF.

A single count supports this clone. This rearrangement joins TRBV5-1 to TRBJ2-7, with 8 bases matching TRBD1. Germline V CDR1 and CDR2: SGHRS, YFSETQ. The CDR3 is made up of 14 amino acids. V was clipped by 4 bases and J by 3 bases; unmatched bases: 6. The CDR3 reads CASSPTGVVYEQYF. The DNA for the CDR3 is TGCGCCAGCAGCCCGACAGGGGTTGTCTACGAGCAGTACTTC.

The V gene is TRBV14, the J gene TRBJ2-6; 10 nucleotides align to TRBD1. Looked up from germline, CDR1 is SGHDN and CDR2 is FVKESK. CDR3 length: 18 residues. The V segment lost 0 bases and the J segment 0 bases; nucleotides outside the gene matches: 2. CDR3 DNA sequence: TGTGCCAGCAGCCAAGAGGGACAGGGGAGCTCTGGGGCCAACGTCCTGACTTTC. This sequence encodes CASSQEGQGSSGANVLTF. Complete variable domain (other parts from reference TRBV14 and TRBJ2-6): EAGVTQFPSHSVIEKGQTVTLRCDPISGHDNLYWYRRVMGKEIKFLLHFVKESKQDESGMPNNRFLAERTGGTYSTLKVQPAELEDSGVYFCASSQEGQGSSGANVLTFGAGSRLTVL.

The rearrangement links TRBV5-4 to TRBJ2-5, with D possibly TRBD1 on 6 matching bases. The CDR3 is made up of 16 amino acids. Germline lookup yields CDR1 SGHNT and CDR2 YYREEE (reference sequence). Trimming shortened V by 4 bases and J by 0 bases, and 16 bases separated the two germline ends. CDR3 sequence: CASSPPRGHHQETQYF. For the CDR3, the DNA is TGTGCCAGCAGCCCCCCCCGGGGACACCACCAAGAGACCCAGTACTTC.

V gene TRBV5-6 combines with J gene TRBJ1-4; 7 bases are shared with TRBD1. The V and J ends lost 5 bases and 4 bases, in that order; junction bases with no gene match: 8. The CDR3 has 15 amino acids. Germline CDR1 reads SGHDT; CDR2 reads YYEEEE. This CDR3 reads CASSLKQGINEKLFF. The DNA for the CDR3 is TGTGCCAGCAGTCTGAAACAGGGGATTAATGAAAAACTGTTTTTT.

The rearrangement links TRBV5-1 to TRBJ1-2; D might be TRBD1 (5 bases). Per germline, CDR1 SGHRS and CDR2 YFSETQ. Trimming took 0 bases from V and 7 from J, leaving 19 bases between them. The CDR3 runs to 16 residues. Written as DNA, the CDR3 is TGCGCCAGCAGCTTGGCCGCCGGGGGGTTGAAAAGTGGCTACACCTTC. Its translation is CASSLAAGGLKSGYTF.

The V and J genes are TRBV6-2 or TRBV6-3 and TRBJ2-7, with TRBD2 matching over 11 bases. J gave up 6 bases and V 5 bases, and 9 bases lay outside the gene matches. Germline CDR1 reads MNHEY; CDR2 reads SVGEGT. This CDR3 has 15 residues. The CDR3 loop is CASSAVAGGRAEQYF. The CDR3 bases are TGTGCCAGCAGTGCCGTAGCGGGGGGGCGAGCCGAGCAGTACTTC.

This clone appeared many times. The chain combines TRBV11-2 with TRBJ1-3, with a weak D call TRBD1 (6 bases). Trimming took 4 bases from V and 2 from J, leaving 12 bases between them. Germline V gene lookup returns CDR1 SGHAT and CDR2 FQNNGV. The CDR3 loop spans 15 amino acids. The CDR3 sequence is CASSSLQGTGNTIYF. The CDR3 DNA reads as TGTGCCAGCAGCTCACTACAGGGAACTGGAAACACCATATATTTT.

The V call is TRBV19, the J call TRBJ2-6, with D tentatively TRBD1 (6 bases). The germline gives CDR1 LNHDA, CDR2 SQIVND (reference sequence). Trimming cost V 1 base and J 3 bases, with 10 bases left between them. This CDR3 region has 16 residues. In DNA form, the CDR3 reads TGTGCCAGTAGTATAGGGGCAGGGGTTGGGGCCAACGTCCTGACTTTC. This sequence encodes CASSIGAGVGANVLTF. Looking up the rest from reference TRBV19 and TRBJ2-6 gives the full variable domain: DGGITQSPKYLFRKEGQNVTLSCEQNLNHDAMYWYRQDPGQGLRLIYYSQIVNDFQKGDIAEGYSVSREKKESFPLTVTSAQKNPTAFYLCASSIGAGVGANVLTFGAGSRLTVL.

This clone is a singleton in its sample. The chain uses TRBV11-2 and TRBJ2-7; D is unclear. V was trimmed by 0 bases and J by 3 bases, leaving 9 bases between them. This CDR3 contains 14 residues. Germline V gene data show CDR1 as SGHAT and CDR2 as FQNNGV. CDR3 coding DNA: TGTGCCAGCAGCTTAGATGCCAGATACTACGAGCAGTACTTC. This codes for CASSLDARYYEQYF.

The chain employs TRBV7-9 and TRBJ1-4; D ambiguous. The V and J ends lost 5 bases and 8 bases respectively, with 12 bases between them. CDR3 length equals 13 residues. CDR1 and CDR2 (germline): SEHNR, FQNEAQ (reference sequence). CDR3 in DNA: TGTGCCAGCAGCCCCCCAGGTTTCGAAAAACTGTTTTTT. Its translation is CASSPPGFEKLFF.

V gene TRBV7-9 combines with J gene TRBJ1-5; no clear D. The germline CDR1 and CDR2 sequences are SEHNR and FQNEAQ (reference sequence). This CDR3 contains 13 residues. Trimming stripped 4 bases from V and 7 bases from J, with 11 bases between. In nucleotides, the CDR3 is TGTGCCAGCAGCTCTGGGGAGAGCCAGCCCCAGCATTTT. Amino acids: CASSSGESQPQHF.